Listed here are 14 T cell receptor beta chains from one sample, sequenced in a study of PD-1 blockade in classical Hodgkin lymphoma. Repertoires were generated with immunoSEQ multiplex PCR, while TCRdb's copy carries only in-frame clones and drops some. The data show about 43,000 clones, around 76% seen once. Every single patient, without exception, relapsed after autologous stem cell transplantation, and brentuximab vedotin exposure varied. Here the sequenced sample was peripheral blood mononuclear cells (PBMCs), taken before the second cycle of nivolumab. These receptors were collected from a human donor with classical Hodgkin lymphoma.

This chain links TRBV7-2 with TRBJ1-5; D is unresolved. The CDR3 loop spans 14 amino acids. Per germline, CDR1 SGHTA and CDR2 FQGNSA. The germline V and J ends were trimmed by 5 bases and 5 bases, with 13 bases remaining between them. The CDR3 DNA sequence: TGTGCCAGCAGCCCAGCGATGCCCTATCAGCCCCAGCATTTT. Its translation: CASSPAMPYQPQHF.

V gene TRBV7-8 combines with J gene TRBJ2-7, with D hard to call. Trimming removed 3 bases from V and 1 base from J, with 7 bases in between. The CDR3 runs 13 residues. CDR1 is SGHVS and CDR2 is FQNEAQ in the germline V gene. Written as DNA, the CDR3 is TGTGCCAGCAGCTTTGGGTCTTCCTACGAGCAGTACTTC. Translation: CASSFGSSYEQYF.

This chain links TRBV6-5 with TRBJ2-3, with D possibly TRBD1 on 5 matching bases. The CDR3 consists of 14 residues. In germline, CDR1 is MNHEY, CDR2 SVGAGI. The V and J ends lost 2 bases and 0 bases respectively, with 6 bases between them. As DNA, the CDR3 is TGTGCCAGCAGTTACCGACAGAGCACAGATACGCAGTATTTT. Protein sequence: CASSYRQSTDTQYF.

This sequence joins TRBV30 and TRBJ1-3; possible D gene TRBD1, 6 bases. Germline assignment: CDR1 GTSNPN and CDR2 SVGIG (reference sequence). V lost 1 base and J 2 bases, leaving 6 bases between the germline ends. CDR3 length equals 13 residues. The CDR3 region has the DNA TGTGCCTGGAGTGGACAGGCTGGAAACACCATATATTTT. Amino acids: CAWSGQAGNTIYF. Supplemented by reference TRBV30 and TRBJ1-3, the full variable domain reads SQTIHQWPATLVQPVGSPLSLECTVEGTSNPNLYWYRQAAGRGLQLLFYSVGIGQISSEVPQNLSASRPQDRQFILSSKKLLLSDSGFYLCAWSGQAGNTIYFGEGSWLTVV.

This chain joins TRBV6-5 and TRBJ1-5; maybe TRBD1 (6 bases). The CDR3 spans 14 residues. Germline V lookup: CDR1 MNHEY, CDR2 SVGAGI. Trimming cost V 4 bases and J 3 bases, with 10 bases left between them. The CDR3 spells CASSSGQFNQPQHF. As DNA, the CDR3 is TGTGCCAGCAGTTCAGGACAGTTCAATCAGCCCCAGCATTTT.

The V and J genes are TRBV7-9 and TRBJ1-1; no reliable D call. Germline values: CDR1 SEHNR, CDR2 FQNEAQ (reference sequence). V lost 2 bases, J lost 5 bases, and 12 bases lay in between. The CDR3 is 14 amino acids. The CDR3 spells CASSLRGLGTEAFF. The CDR3 region has the DNA TGTGCCAGCAGCTTACGGGGTCTGGGGACTGAAGCTTTCTTT.

The J gene is TRBJ1-1, the V gene TRBV9; D remains ambiguous. V dropped 4 bases and J dropped 7 bases, with 11 bases sitting between them. The CDR3 spans 12 residues. Looked up from germline, CDR1 is SGDLS and CDR2 is YYNGEE. The CDR3: CASSFYPDEAFF. The DNA for the CDR3 is TGTGCCAGCAGCTTCTATCCAGATGAAGCTTTCTTT. The whole variable domain, filled in from reference TRBV9 and TRBJ1-1, reads DSGVTQTPKHLITATGQRVTLRCSPRSGDLSVYWYQQSLDQGLQFLIQYYNGEERAKGNILERFSAQQFPDLHSELNLSSLELGDSALYFCASSFYPDEAFFGQGTRLTVV.

The genes are TRBV7-6 and TRBJ2-1; TRBD2 is a possible D gene (5 bases). This CDR3 has 15 residues. V lost 4 bases, J lost 9 bases, and 19 bases lay in between. Germline V lookup: CDR1 SGHVS, CDR2 FNYEAQ. Here the CDR3 reads CASSSLRGRLVEQFF. The CDR3 DNA reads TGTGCCAGCAGCTCGCTACGGGGAAGGCTCGTTGAGCAGTTCTTC.

J is TRBJ2-5 and V is TRBV25-1; 9 positions agree with TRBD2. CDR1 is MGHDK and CDR2 is SYGVNS in the germline V gene. CDR3 length equals 16 residues. V lost 4 bases, J lost 2 bases, and 8 bases stayed unmatched. The DNA of the CDR3 is TGTGCCAGCAGTGCCGGACTAGCGCCCAGTCAAGAGACCCAGTACTTC. Translation gives CASSAGLAPSQETQYF.

By proportion, this clone is medium-sized. The genes are TRBV6-5 and TRBJ2-5, with a weak D call TRBD2 (5 bases). Trimming took 9 bases from V and 1 from J, leaving 9 bases between them. The length of the CDR3 is 12 residues. Germline V gene data show CDR1 as MNHEY and CDR2 as SVGAGI. The DNA of the CDR3 is TGTGCCAGTACCACTAGCCAAGAGACCCAGTACTTC. This codes for CASTTSQETQYF.

V gene TRBV7-9 combines with J gene TRBJ2-2, with 11 bases lining up with TRBD1. CDR1 and CDR2 from the germline V gene are SEHNR and FQNEAQ (reference sequence). V lost 6 bases and J lost 4; bases outside the gene matches: 4. CDR3 size: 15 residues. As DNA, the CDR3 is TGTGCCAGCAGTCCGGGACAGGGGGTCACCGGGGAGCTGTTTTTT. It encodes CASSPGQGVTGELFF.

The chain combines TRBV4-3 with TRBJ1-2; no reliable D call. In germline, CDR1 is LGHNA, CDR2 YSLEER. The CDR3 sequence is 15 residues long. Trimming removed 0 bases at V and 5 bases at J, with 13 bases between. The CDR3 spells CASSQEGSSLYGYTF. In DNA, the CDR3 is TGCGCCAGCAGCCAAGAGGGGTCTTCCCTTTATGGCTACACCTTC.

V and J are TRBV7-8 and TRBJ2-7; D is undetermined. Trimming removed 5 bases at V and 3 bases at J, with 14 bases between. Germline lookup yields CDR1 SGHVS and CDR2 FQNEAQ. The CDR3 has 14 residues. CDR3 in DNA: TGTGCCAGCAGCACCATTCTAGAGAGCTACGAGCAGTACTTC. This codes for CASSTILESYEQYF. Together with reference TRBV7-8 and TRBJ2-7, the CDR3 gives the full variable domain: GAGVSQSPRYKVAKRGQDVALRCDPISGHVSLFWYQQALGQGPEFLTYFQNEAQLDKSGLPSDRFFAERPEGSVSTLKIQRTQQEDSAVYLCASSTILESYEQYFGPGTRLTVT.

J is TRBJ1-2 and V is TRBV7-2; 10 nucleotides line up with TRBD1. Germline V gives CDR1 SGHTA, CDR2 FQGNSA. CDR3 length: 15 amino acids. V shed 3 bases, J shed 3 bases, and the junction held 4 bases outside the gene matches. As DNA, the CDR3 is TGTGCCAGCAGCTTTCGGACAGGGGGGGACTATGGCTACACCTTC. Amino acids: CASSFRTGGDYGYTF.